This T cell receptor (beta chain) was identified during a study of regulatory T cells in long-lasting Graves disease. Whole-study findings and limits: The study found lower TCR diversity in persistent Graves' patients than in newly diagnosed ones.

Building of the TCR beta libraries involved iRepertoire HTBI primers and Arm-PCR of CDR3 regions. TCRdb passed the multiplex PCR reads through MiXCR, listing each CDR3 protein once. The table lists 400,000 to 500,000 distinct CDR3 sequences, roughly a fifth of them singletons, with roughly an eighth in the top ten. Time point given: persistent/refractory GD, antithyroid drugs over 5 years with positive TRAb. PBMCs were the source of the RNA used for TCR sequencing. Graves' disease diagnosis used American Thyroid Association guidelines. In its sample, this clonotype was seen a few times. Its antigen is unidentified. Germline V gives CDR1 SGHAT, CDR2 FQNNGV. The CDR3 covers 17 residues. Trimming pared 0 bases from V and 2 bases from J, leaving 14 bases between.

This TCR was sampled from a female donor with Graves disease. The genes are TRBV11-2 and TRBJ1-3, with a tentative D call TRBD1 (5 bases). The sequencing used peripheral blood mononuclear cells (PBMCs), collected when the disease was refractory, from a patient treated with antithyroid drugs. CDR3 DNA: TGTGCCAGCAGCTTAGATGTGGCAGGGAGCCCTGGAAACACCATATATTTT. This codes for CASSLDVAGSPGNTIYF. The full variable domain, its missing parts supplied by reference TRBV11-2 and TRBJ1-3, is EAGVAQSPRYKIIEKRQSVAFWCNPISGHATLYWYQQILGQGPKLLIQFQNNGVVDDSQLPKDRFSAERLKGVDSTLKIQPAKLEDSAVYLCASSLDVAGSPGNTIYFGEGSWLTVV.